These T cell receptor beta chains were read from a single sample in a study of PD-1 blockade in classical Hodgkin lymphoma. Only in-frame clones appear in the TCRdb table, and some are missing; sequencing was by immunoSEQ multiplex PCR. In the table there are 40,000 to 65,000 clones, 81% of which are singletons. The sample in question was peripheral blood mononuclear cells (PBMCs), obtained at baseline. These receptors all stem from a human donor with classical Hodgkin lymphoma. Each CDR3 is given with its conserved first and last residue. A D gene is named only where the DNA matches it firmly. Some rows mark clone size as missing; the rest say once, few, many or name a class of expanded clone.

CDR3aa	CDR3nt	v_gene	d_gene	j_gene	abundance
CASSWRIGQSYEQYF	TGTGCCAGCAGCTGGCGCATTGGACAGTCCTACGAGCAGTACTTC	TRBV7-2	.	TRBJ2-7	.
CASSLLSGRALGAYNEQFF	TGTGCCAGCAGCTTACTTAGCGGGAGGGCCCTCGGGGCCTACAATGAGCAGTTCTTC	TRBV7-9	TRBD2	TRBJ2-1	.
CAISEDRPYGYTF	TGTGCCATCAGTGAGGACAGACCCTATGGCTACACCTTC	TRBV10-3	.	TRBJ1-2	.
CASSVGVRGRDRETQYF	TGTGCCAGCAGCGTAGGAGTGAGGGGAAGGGACCGAGAGACCCAGTACTTC	TRBV9	.	TRBJ2-5	.
CSTHDRVNTEAFF	TGCAGCACCCATGACAGGGTGAACACTGAAGCTTTCTTT	TRBV29-1	TRBD1	TRBJ1-1	.
CASSSTVSNQPQHF	TGTGCCAGCAGTTCGACAGTCAGCAATCAGCCCCAGCATTTT	TRBV6-1	.	TRBJ1-5	.
CASSPLRRGRTEAFF	TGTGCCAGCTCACCACTTAGGCGGGGGAGGACTGAAGCTTTCTTT	TRBV18	.	TRBJ1-1	.
CASSEGQGYTEAFF	TGTGCCAGCAGTGAAGGACAGGGATACACTGAAGCTTTCTTT	TRBV25-1	TRBD1	TRBJ1-1	.
CATSKGTSGTSDEQFF	TGTGCCACCAGCAAAGGGACTAGCGGGACGAGCGATGAGCAGTTCTTC	TRBV15	TRBD2	TRBJ2-1	.
CASSVDGQGYEQYF	TGTGCCAGCAGCGTAGACGGACAGGGATACGAGCAGTACTTC	TRBV9	TRBD1	TRBJ2-7	.
CASSPGTGGRGNTIYF	TGTGCCAGCAGCCCAGGGACAGGGGGCCGAGGAAACACCATATATTTT	TRBV7-9	TRBD1	TRBJ1-3	.
CASSEREGEGSYNEQFF	TGCGCCAGCAGTGAGAGGGAGGGAGAAGGCTCCTACAATGAGCAGTTCTTC	TRBV10-1	TRBD2	TRBJ2-1	.
CASSKLPGQGGTDTQYF	TGTGCCAGCAGCAAGCTCCCGGGACAGGGGGGCACAGATACGCAGTATTTT	TRBV7-3	TRBD1	TRBJ2-3	.
CASSSPSRQGPDSGANVLTF	TGTGCCAGCAGTTCCCCTAGTAGACAGGGCCCGGACTCTGGGGCCAACGTCCTGACTTTC	TRBV27	TRBD1	TRBJ2-6	.
CASILRDSPKGTQYF	TGTGCCAGCATTTTGCGGGACTCCCCTAAGGGTACGCAGTATTTT	TRBV11-2	.	TRBJ2-3	.
CASSENTEAFF	TGTGCCAGCAGTGAAAACACTGAAGCTTTCTTT	TRBV6-6	.	TRBJ1-1	.
CASSFGNTIYF	TGTGCCAGCAGCTTTGGAAACACCATATATTTT	TRBV5-4	.	TRBJ1-3	.
CASSYARLAGVYEQFF	TGTGCCAGCAGCTACGCCCGACTAGCGGGAGTCTATGAGCAGTTCTTC	TRBV7-8	TRBD2	TRBJ2-1	.
CASSPGQTYEQYF	TGTGCCAGCTCCCCGGGACAGACCTACGAGCAGTACTTC	TRBV18	TRBD1	TRBJ2-7	.
CASSLKGGSGNTIYF	TGTGCCAGCAGCTTAAAGGGGGGTTCTGGAAACACCATATATTTT	TRBV7-2	.	TRBJ1-3	.
CSARLAGDEQYF	TGCAGCGCCAGACTAGCGGGAGACGAGCAGTACTTC	TRBV29-1	TRBD2	TRBJ2-7	few
CASTQAGGQETQYF	TGTGCCAGCACCCAAGCAGGGGGACAAGAGACCCAGTACTTC	TRBV7-2	TRBD1	TRBJ2-5	.
CASSIPSGNTIYF	TGTGCCAGTAGTATTCCCTCTGGAAACACCATATATTTT	TRBV19	.	TRBJ1-3	.
CALQPGRLHYGYTF	TGTGCCTTACAGCCGGGACGCCTTCACTATGGCTACACCTTC	TRBV30	.	TRBJ1-2	.